In its sample, the clone carrying this T cell receptor (beta chain) was seen once. Patients were excluded because of uncontrolled infection, other autoimmune disease, pregnancy or lactation. The sample is drawn from a study of T cells in Graves' hyperthyroidism and ophthalmopathy. Germline lookup yields CDR1 SGHTA and CDR2 FQGNSA. The trim removed 5 bases at V and 2 bases at J, leaving 12 bases unmatched. CDR3 length: 18 amino acids. Amplification of TCR beta CDR3 regions was performed using RNA transcripts as template. The primer set for the first-round RT-PCR of the TCR CDR3 was HTBI. Each CDR3 protein is one row after TCRdb ran MiXCR on the multiplex PCR reads. The sample carries a few hundred thousand distinct CDR3 sequences, around 14% recorded once.

This clonotype was sampled from a woman in her twenties or thirties with Graves' hyperthyroidism that later progressed to Graves' ophthalmopathy. Sequenced sample: blood. The rearrangement links TRBV7-2 to TRBJ2-3; 11 bases line up with TRBD2. This CDR3 reads CASSQPGDSGRVTDTQYF. CDR3 bases: TGTGCCAGCAGCCAGCCAGGGGATAGCGGGAGGGTCACAGATACGCAGTATTTT.